These T cell receptor beta chains were read from a single sample in a study of cytomegalovirus exposure and HLA in healthy donors. Sequenced by immunoSEQ multiplex PCR; TCRdb stores in-frame clones only, minus some. This table has approximately 170,000 clones, around three quarters appearing once. What was sequenced was PBMCs. These receptors were obtained from a woman aged 40 to 50 in good health and CMV-seronegative. Each CDR3 is given with its conserved first and last residue. D genes are given only for firm matches. The size of a clone is reported for some rows only, either as once, few or many, or as a class for expanded clones.

size: .; V: TRBV7-3; J: TRBJ1-1; D: .; DNA: TGTGCCAGCAGCCAAGAGGTGAACACTGAAGCTTTCTTT; CDR3: CASSQEVNTEAFF
size: .; V: TRBV6-5; J: TRBJ2-7; D: .; DNA: TGTGCCAGCAGTTACTCGGGGGGATTCCCTACTTACGAGCAGTACTTC; CDR3: CASSYSGGFPTYEQYF
size: .; V: TRBV4-2; J: TRBJ2-7; D: TRBD1; DNA: TGTGCCAGCAGCCAAGGCCGTGGGACAGGGGGCGACGAGCAGTACTTC; CDR3: CASSQGRGTGGDEQYF
size: .; V: TRBV30; J: TRBJ1-6; D: .; DNA: TGTGCCAGCGCTTTGGGACTAAGAGAATCACCCCTCCACTTT; CDR3: CASALGLRESPLHF
size: .; V: TRBV28; J: TRBJ2-6; D: .; DNA: TGTGCCAGCACCCCTAAAGGGGAACCTGGGGCCAACGTCCTGACTTTC; CDR3: CASTPKGEPGANVLTF
size: .; V: TRBV7-3; J: TRBJ2-1; D: .; DNA: TGTGCCAGCAGCTTAGGGCTAGCAGTGGATGAGCAGTTCTTC; CDR3: CASSLGLAVDEQFF
size: .; V: TRBV30; J: TRBJ1-6; D: .; DNA: TGTGCCTGGCTTGACCAGGGTGTCGGTAATTCACCCCTCCACTTT; CDR3: CAWLDQGVGNSPLHF
size: .; V: TRBV6-5; J: TRBJ1-2; D: .; DNA: TGTGCCAGCAGTTCACAGCCCAACTATGGCTACACCTTC; CDR3: CASSSQPNYGYTF
size: once; V: TRBV30; J: TRBJ1-5; D: .; DNA: TGTGCCTGGAGGTCACAGGTTAGCAATCAGCCCCAGCATTTT; CDR3: CAWRSQVSNQPQHF
size: .; V: TRBV13; J: TRBJ2-1; D: TRBD2; DNA: TGTGCCAGCAGCGACGGACTAGCGGAGGGCCCCTCCAATGAGCAGTTCTTC; CDR3: CASSDGLAEGPSNEQFF
size: .; V: TRBV18; J: TRBJ1-1; D: .; DNA: TGTGCCAGCTCACGCCAGGGCAACACTGAAGCTTTCTTT; CDR3: CASSRQGNTEAFF
size: few; V: TRBV27; J: TRBJ1-2; D: .; DNA: TGTGCCAGCAGTTTACAGGGGATTGGCTACACCTTC; CDR3: CASSLQGIGYTF
size: once; V: TRBV7-9; J: TRBJ2-1; D: .; DNA: TGTGCCAGCAGCTTGGCGGGGGCGAATGAGCAGTTCTTC; CDR3: CASSLAGANEQFF
size: .; V: TRBV7-8; J: TRBJ1-5; D: TRBD1; DNA: TGTGCCAGCAGCCCGGGACAGGGTGTCCTTCCCAATCAGCCCCAGCATTTT; CDR3: CASSPGQGVLPNQPQHF
size: .; V: TRBV6-5; J: TRBJ1-3; D: .; DNA: TGTGCCAGCAGCCGCGGGGTCTACTCTGGAAACACCATATATTTT; CDR3: CASSRGVYSGNTIYF
size: .; V: TRBV19; J: TRBJ1-1; D: .; DNA: TGTGCCAGTAGTATAAAGGGGGACACTGAAGCTTTCTTT; CDR3: CASSIKGDTEAFF
size: .; V: TRBV19; J: TRBJ1-1; D: .; DNA: TGTGCCAGTAGTATGGGGCAGGGAGGAACTGAAGCTTTCTTT; CDR3: CASSMGQGGTEAFF
size: once; V: TRBV28; J: TRBJ2-4; D: TRBD1; DNA: TGTGCCAGCAGTTTCCCGGGACAGGGGTTCAAAAACATTCAGTACTTC; CDR3: CASSFPGQGFKNIQYF
size: .; V: TRBV27; J: TRBJ2-7; D: .; DNA: TGTGCCAGCAGCGTAACCCTCGGGGGCGAGCAGTACTTC; CDR3: CASSVTLGGEQYF
size: few; V: TRBV25-1; J: TRBJ2-7; D: .; DNA: TGTGCCAGCAGTGAAAGGGACTCCCTAACCTACGAGCAGTGCTTC; CDR3: CASSERDSLTYEQCF
size: .; V: TRBV30; J: TRBJ1-2; D: .; DNA: TGTGCCTGGAGTGTACGGAGAAACTATGGCTACACCTTC; CDR3: CAWSVRRNYGYTF
size: .; V: TRBV11-3; J: TRBJ1-1; D: .; DNA: TGTGCCAGCAGCTTACAGGGTTTGAACACTGAAGCTTTCTTT; CDR3: CASSLQGLNTEAFF
size: .; V: TRBV28; J: TRBJ2-2; D: TRBD2; DNA: TGTGCCAGCAGCCCAGCGGGAGTAGGAACCGGGGAGCTGTTTTTT; CDR3: CASSPAGVGTGELFF
size: .; V: TRBV6-1; J: TRBJ1-4; D: .; DNA: TGTGCCAGCAGTGACTACAGGGAATTCGATGAAAAACTGTTTTTT; CDR3: CASSDYREFDEKLFF
size: .; V: TRBV11-1; J: TRBJ2-7; D: TRBD1; DNA: TGTGCCAGCAGCTTACATCAGGGGGCCTACGAGCAGTACTTC; CDR3: CASSLHQGAYEQYF
size: .; V: TRBV5-8; J: TRBJ2-5; D: TRBD1; DNA: TGTGCCAGCAGCTGGCCCGGGACAGAGTACCAAGAGACCCAGTACTTC; CDR3: CASSWPGTEYQETQYF
size: .; V: TRBV6-5; J: TRBJ2-5; D: TRBD2; DNA: TGTGCCAGCAGCATGGGAGGGAAAGAGACCCAGTACTTC; CDR3: CASSMGGKETQYF
size: .; V: TRBV11-1; J: TRBJ2-1; D: TRBD2; DNA: TGTGCCAGCAGCTTAGGTGGGAGGGGCGGGAGGGCCCTCAATCAGCAGTTCTTC; CDR3: CASSLGGRGGRALNQQFF
size: .; V: TRBV19; J: TRBJ2-1; D: .; DNA: TGTGCCAGTAGTATAGATCTCCGGGAATTTTCCTACAATGAGCAGTTCTTC; CDR3: CASSIDLREFSYNEQFF
size: .; V: TRBV2; J: TRBJ1-1; D: TRBD1; DNA: TGTGCCAGCAGTGAAGGGGGGACAGTGAACACTGAAGCTTTCTTT; CDR3: CASSEGGTVNTEAFF
size: once; V: TRBV15; J: TRBJ2-3; D: TRBD1; DNA: TGTGCCACCAGAAGAGCCCGACAGGGTCGGTCAACAGATACGCAGTATTTT; CDR3: CATRRARQGRSTDTQYF
size: .; V: TRBV18; J: TRBJ2-6; D: TRBD1; DNA: TGTGCCAGCTCACCCGGACAGGTCCGGAGCTCTGGGGCCAACGTCCTGACTTTC; CDR3: CASSPGQVRSSGANVLTF
size: .; V: TRBV7-3; J: TRBJ2-3; D: TRBD2; DNA: TGTGCCAGCAGCTTAGGACTAGCGGGAGGAGAAGATACGCAGTATTTT; CDR3: CASSLGLAGGEDTQYF
size: .; V: TRBV28; J: TRBJ1-1; D: .; DNA: TGTGCCAGCAGTTTACTCCCCGGGGATGCAAGTATGAACACTGAAGCTTTCTTT; CDR3: CASSLLPGDASMNTEAFF
size: once; V: TRBV5-5; J: TRBJ2-5; D: TRBD1; DNA: TGTGCCAGCAGCTTTGGGACAGTGCAAGAGACCCAGTACTTC; CDR3: CASSFGTVQETQYF
size: .; V: TRBV6-4; J: TRBJ2-5; D: .; DNA: TGTGCCAGCAGTCCGACGGGAAAAGAGACCCAGTACTTC; CDR3: CASSPTGKETQYF
size: .; V: TRBV28; J: TRBJ2-4; D: TRBD2; DNA: TGTGCCAGTACCCCGGGGGGGGGTACCAAAAACATTCAGTACTTC; CDR3: CASTPGGGTKNIQYF
size: .; V: TRBV2; J: TRBJ2-4; D: .; DNA: TGTGCCAGCAGTGAACCGAGCGGTCGAGCCAAAAACATTCAGTACTTC; CDR3: CASSEPSGRAKNIQYF
size: .; V: TRBV2; J: TRBJ1-1; D: .; DNA: TGTGCCAGCAGTGTCGGTAAGGGGCCGCTTCTTAACACTGAAGCTTTCTTT; CDR3: CASSVGKGPLLNTEAFF
size: .; V: TRBV6-1; J: TRBJ1-4; D: TRBD1; DNA: TGTGCCAGCAGCGAGGGACAGTATAATGAAAAACTGTTTTTT; CDR3: CASSEGQYNEKLFF
size: once; V: TRBV30; J: TRBJ2-5; D: TRBD2; DNA: TGTGCCTGGAAAGCGGGACTAGCGGACCAAGAGACCCAGTACTTC; CDR3: CAWKAGLADQETQYF
size: .; V: TRBV5-1; J: TRBJ1-4; D: .; DNA: TGCGCCAGTTCGGGGAGGCTCGGAACTAATGAAAAACTGTTTTTT; CDR3: CASSGRLGTNEKLFF
size: .; V: TRBV15; J: TRBJ1-1; D: .; DNA: TGTGCCACCAGCAGAGGCAGGGAATGGAACACTGAAGCTTTCTTT; CDR3: CATSRGREWNTEAFF
size: .; V: TRBV7-9; J: TRBJ2-7; D: .; DNA: TGTGCCAGCAGCTCCACAGCAGAGACGGGATACGAGCAGTACTTC; CDR3: CASSSTAETGYEQYF
size: .; V: TRBV5-1; J: TRBJ1-1; D: TRBD1; DNA: TGCGCCAGCAGCTTGGAAGGTGTGGGACAGGACGCTTTCTTT; CDR3: CASSLEGVGQDAFF
size: .; V: TRBV6-5; J: TRBJ2-3; D: TRBD2; DNA: TGTGCCAGCAGACCGATCACTAGCGGGAGAGATACGCAGTATTTT; CDR3: CASRPITSGRDTQYF
size: .; V: TRBV6-1; J: TRBJ1-1; D: TRBD1; DNA: TGTGCCAGCATTCTCCTGTCACAGGGGGGAACTGAAGCTTTCTTT; CDR3: CASILLSQGGTEAFF
size: .; V: TRBV29-1; J: TRBJ2-3; D: .; DNA: TGCAGCGTTGAGGGGCTTAGCACAGATACGCAGTATTTT; CDR3: CSVEGLSTDTQYF
size: few; V: TRBV6-1; J: TRBJ2-7; D: TRBD2; DNA: TGTGCCAGCAGTGCCCTCCTACTAGCGGCGATAAGCTCCTACGAGCAGTACTTC; CDR3: CASSALLLAAISSYEQYF
size: .; V: TRBV11-3; J: TRBJ2-7; D: .; DNA: TGTGCCAGCAGCACACTACCGGGACTCACAACCTACGAGCAGTACTTC; CDR3: CASSTLPGLTTYEQYF
size: .; V: TRBV7-2; J: TRBJ1-5; D: TRBD1; DNA: TGTGCCAGCAGCAACAGGGGGAATCAGCCCCAGCATTTT; CDR3: CASSNRGNQPQHF
size: .; V: TRBV4-2; J: TRBJ2-7; D: TRBD2; DNA: TGTGCCAGCAGCCAAGGGGCTAGCGGCAACATTTACGAGCAGTACTTC; CDR3: CASSQGASGNIYEQYF
size: .; V: TRBV29-1; J: TRBJ2-6; D: .; DNA: TGCAGCGTTACGGGACTCCGCTCTATGGGGGCCAACGTCCTGACTTTC; CDR3: CSVTGLRSMGANVLTF
size: .; V: TRBV19; J: TRBJ2-1; D: TRBD2; DNA: TGTGCCAGTAGAGAGACTAGCGGGAGGGGAGGTGAGCAGTTCTTC; CDR3: CASRETSGRGGEQFF